Included here is one TCR beta chain sequence, with context. The repertoire was sequenced with immunoSEQ multiplex PCR; TCRdb's copy has only in-frame clones and lacks some. The data show over 300,000 clones, about 89% seen once. This sample is part of a study of blood T cell repertoires in COVID-19. The sample consisted of peripheral blood. This clonotype originated in a man between 18 and 29 years old who had recovered from COVID-19.

The CDR3 sequence is CASSESLAYGYTF. CDR3 sequence (DNA): TGTGCCAGCAGTGAGAGCTTAGCCTATGGCTACACCTTC. The chain joins TRBV6-1 to TRBJ1-2; D ambiguous. V was clipped by 3 bases and J by 4 bases, with 9 bases between them. Germline V CDR1 and CDR2: MNHNS, SASEGT. The length of the CDR3 is 13 residues.